A selection of T cell receptor beta chains follows, all from one sample in a study of T cell responses to AZD1222 COVID-19 vaccine. Sequenced by immunoSEQ multiplex PCR; TCRdb stores in-frame clones only, minus some. Counted here are over 120,000 clones, roughly 87% occurring once; the ten biggest clones make up around 5%. The sample was peripheral blood, taken 28 days after the second dose of the MenACWY control vaccine. The receptors shown here come from an adult who received the MenACWY meningococcal vaccine as a control. Each CDR3 is given with its conserved first and last residue. A D gene is named only where the DNA matches it firmly. Clone size appears in some rows only: once, few, many, or a class for an expanded clone.

size	D	V	J	DNA	CDR3
-	-	TRBV9	TRBJ1-2	TGTGCCAGCAGCGTAGGGTCGGCGGGGTATGGCTACACCTTC	CASSVGSAGYGYTF
-	-	TRBV7-8	TRBJ2-5	TGTGCCAGCAGCTTAGCGGTGACCGTTTACCAAGAGACCCAGTACTTC	CASSLAVTVYQETQYF
-	-	TRBV15	TRBJ1-6	TGTGCCACCAGCAGAGGTCCGAGACAGGAGAATTCACCCCTCCACTTT	CATSRGPRQENSPLHF
-	TRBD1	TRBV7-3	TRBJ1-6	TGTGCCAGCAGCCTCCCCGACGGACAGGGTTTTCCCCTCCACTTT	CASSLPDGQGFPLHF
-	-	TRBV5-1	TRBJ2-7	TGCGCCAGCAGCCGCGGGTCCGTTGGGGAGCAGTACTTC	CASSRGSVGEQYF
-	-	TRBV19	TRBJ2-7	TGTGCCAGTACTCCGACAGGTCTCTACGAGCAGTACTTC	CASTPTGLYEQYF
-	-	TRBV9	TRBJ1-2	TGTGCCAGCAGCCGTGGTTACGAGTCGGGTGGCTACACCTTC	CASSRGYESGGYTF
-	TRBD1	TRBV9	TRBJ1-1	TGTGCCAGCAGCGGACAGGGGGCATATACTGAAGCTTTCTTT	CASSGQGAYTEAFF
-	-	TRBV20-1	TRBJ2-5	TGCAGTGCTAGTGCTCCAGGGACCCAAGAGACCCAGTACTTC	CSASAPGTQETQYF
-	TRBD1	TRBV2	TRBJ2-5	TGTGCCAGCAGCCGACAGGGGCAAGAGACCCAGTACTTC	CASSRQGQETQYF
once	TRBD1	TRBV18	TRBJ1-5	TGTGCCAGCTCACCCGGGACAGGGGATCAGCCCCAGCATTTT	CASSPGTGDQPQHF
-	-	TRBV6-5	TRBJ1-1	TGTGCCAGCAGCCGACTCCGGGACGGGAACACTGAAGCTTTCTTT	CASSRLRDGNTEAFF
-	-	TRBV27	TRBJ2-3	TGTGCCAGCAGTTTGGGGGGAGCTCGGGATACGCAGTATTTT	CASSLGGARDTQYF
-	TRBD2	TRBV7-6	TRBJ2-1	TGTGCCAGCAGCTCGACTAGCGGGACCTACAATGAGCAGTTCTTC	CASSSTSGTYNEQFF